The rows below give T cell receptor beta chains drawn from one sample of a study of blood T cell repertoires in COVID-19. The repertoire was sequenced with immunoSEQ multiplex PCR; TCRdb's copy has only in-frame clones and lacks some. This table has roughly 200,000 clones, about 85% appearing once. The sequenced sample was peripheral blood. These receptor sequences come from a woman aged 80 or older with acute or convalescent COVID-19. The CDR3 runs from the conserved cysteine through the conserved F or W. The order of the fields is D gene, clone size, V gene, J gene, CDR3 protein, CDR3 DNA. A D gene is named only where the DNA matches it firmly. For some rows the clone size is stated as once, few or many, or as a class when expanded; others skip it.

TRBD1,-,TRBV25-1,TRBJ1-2,CASSESYRGGYTF,TGTGCCAGCAGTGAATCCTACAGGGGTGGCTACACCTTC
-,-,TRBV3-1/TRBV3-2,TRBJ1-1,CASSQERARATEAFF,TGTGCCAGCAGCCAAGAGAGGGCTCGGGCCACTGAAGCTTTCTTT
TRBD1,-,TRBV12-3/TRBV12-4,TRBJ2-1,CASSLVQSDRELF,TGTGCCAGCAGTTTAGTTCAATCGGACAGGGAGCTCTTC
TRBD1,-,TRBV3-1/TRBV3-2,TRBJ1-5,CASSQSRGHGQPQHF,TGTGCCAGCAGCCAATCCAGGGGGCATGGTCAGCCCCAGCATTTT
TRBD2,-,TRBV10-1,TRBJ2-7,CASSATLAGGSYEQYF,TGCGCCAGCAGTGCGACACTAGCGGGAGGTTCCTACGAGCAGTACTTC
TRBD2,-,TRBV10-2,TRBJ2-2,CASSRSGRGTGELFF,TGCGCCAGCAGTCGGAGCGGGAGGGGCACCGGGGAGCTGTTTTTT
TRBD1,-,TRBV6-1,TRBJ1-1,CASSEARGQGISEAFF,TGTGCCAGCAGTGAAGCGCGGGGACAGGGGATCTCTGAAGCTTTCTTT
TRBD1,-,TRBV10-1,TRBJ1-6,CASSGQGGSPLHF,TGCGCCAGCTCCGGACAGGGGGGTTCACCCCTCCACTTT
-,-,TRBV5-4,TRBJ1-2,CASSLRSRYGYTF,TGTGCCAGCAGCTTACGGAGTCGCTATGGCTACACCTTC
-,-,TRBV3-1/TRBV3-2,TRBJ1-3,CASSQGRDTGNTIYF,TGTGCCAGCAGCCAAGGTCGGGACACCGGAAACACCATATATTTT
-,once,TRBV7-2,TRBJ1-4,CASSLVEGSNEKLFF,TGTGCCAGCAGCTTAGTAGAGGGTTCGAATGAAAAACTGTTTTTT
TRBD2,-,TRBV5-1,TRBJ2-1,CASSSLAGGLGEQFF,TGCGCCAGCAGCTCCCTAGCGGGAGGGCTAGGTGAGCAGTTCTTC
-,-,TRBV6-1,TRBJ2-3,CASSDVLGVDTQYF,TGTGCCAGCAGTGATGTCCTGGGAGTGGATACGCAGTATTTT
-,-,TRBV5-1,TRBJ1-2,CASSLVAGDGYTF,TGCGCCAGCAGCTTGGTGGCAGGGGACGGCTACACCTTC
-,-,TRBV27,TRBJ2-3,CASSSPPGIARTDTQYF,TGTGCCAGCAGTTCTCCCCCGGGGATAGCTCGCACAGATACGCAGTATTTT
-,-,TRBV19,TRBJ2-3,CASSIRMGSSTDTQYF,TGTGCCAGTAGTATCAGGATGGGGAGTAGCACAGATACGCAGTATTTT
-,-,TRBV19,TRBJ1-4,CASSREGSSEKLFF,TGTGCCAGTAGTAGGGAGGGAAGCTCGGAAAAACTGTTTTTT